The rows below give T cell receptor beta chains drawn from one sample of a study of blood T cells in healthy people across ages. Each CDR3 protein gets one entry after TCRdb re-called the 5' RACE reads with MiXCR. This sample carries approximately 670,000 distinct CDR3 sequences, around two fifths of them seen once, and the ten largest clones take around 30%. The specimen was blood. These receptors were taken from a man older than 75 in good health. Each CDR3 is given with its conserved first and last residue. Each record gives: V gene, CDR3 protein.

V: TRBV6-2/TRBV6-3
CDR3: CASLTSGRTDTQYF

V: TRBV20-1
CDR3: CSATPTGNYGYTF

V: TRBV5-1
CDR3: CASSLAVGGGNTGELFF

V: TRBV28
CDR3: CAKRPRNTGELFF

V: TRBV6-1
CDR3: CASRRGEGKGYTF

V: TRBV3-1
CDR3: CASSQAGGPLENIQYF

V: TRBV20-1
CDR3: CSASLRQGQYEQYF

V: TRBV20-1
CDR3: CSALGLAGVRETQYF

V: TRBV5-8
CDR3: CASSLQPPGTDTQYF

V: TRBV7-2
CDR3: CASSFLGTTLQETQYF

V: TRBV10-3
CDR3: CAISESSTDTQYF

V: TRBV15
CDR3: CATSRHYTGGRGNEQFF

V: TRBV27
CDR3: CASSLQGAAASYEQYF

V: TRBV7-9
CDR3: CATNQQPGYTF

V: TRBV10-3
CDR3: CAISVLAGVGNEQYF

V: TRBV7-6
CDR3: CASSPARGRHTEAFF

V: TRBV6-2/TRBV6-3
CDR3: CASTGGSRTSVFEQFF

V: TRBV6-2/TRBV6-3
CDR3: CASSYSSGGNIQYF

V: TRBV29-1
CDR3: CSARRDPKGATDTQYF

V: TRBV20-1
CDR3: CSARDRGGGYGYTF

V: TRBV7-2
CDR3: CASSFHRSPEAFF

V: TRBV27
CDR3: CASSWGHRATSTDTQYF

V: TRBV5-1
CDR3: CASSFPSGASTDTQYF